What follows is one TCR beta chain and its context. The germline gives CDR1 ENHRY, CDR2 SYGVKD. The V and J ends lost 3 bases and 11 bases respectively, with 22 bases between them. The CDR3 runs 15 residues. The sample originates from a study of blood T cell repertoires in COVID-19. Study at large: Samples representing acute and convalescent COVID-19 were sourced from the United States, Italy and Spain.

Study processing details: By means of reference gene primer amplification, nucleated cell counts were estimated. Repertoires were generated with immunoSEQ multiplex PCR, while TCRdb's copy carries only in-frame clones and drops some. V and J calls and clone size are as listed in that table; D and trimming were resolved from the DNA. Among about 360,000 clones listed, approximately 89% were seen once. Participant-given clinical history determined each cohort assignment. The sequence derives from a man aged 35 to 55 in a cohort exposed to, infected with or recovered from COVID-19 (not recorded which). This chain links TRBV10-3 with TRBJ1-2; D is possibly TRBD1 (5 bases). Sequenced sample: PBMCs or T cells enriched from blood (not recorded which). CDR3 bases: TGTGCCATCAGTGAAGATCGGCAGGGCGATGGACCATACACCTTC. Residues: CAISEDRQGDGPYTF.